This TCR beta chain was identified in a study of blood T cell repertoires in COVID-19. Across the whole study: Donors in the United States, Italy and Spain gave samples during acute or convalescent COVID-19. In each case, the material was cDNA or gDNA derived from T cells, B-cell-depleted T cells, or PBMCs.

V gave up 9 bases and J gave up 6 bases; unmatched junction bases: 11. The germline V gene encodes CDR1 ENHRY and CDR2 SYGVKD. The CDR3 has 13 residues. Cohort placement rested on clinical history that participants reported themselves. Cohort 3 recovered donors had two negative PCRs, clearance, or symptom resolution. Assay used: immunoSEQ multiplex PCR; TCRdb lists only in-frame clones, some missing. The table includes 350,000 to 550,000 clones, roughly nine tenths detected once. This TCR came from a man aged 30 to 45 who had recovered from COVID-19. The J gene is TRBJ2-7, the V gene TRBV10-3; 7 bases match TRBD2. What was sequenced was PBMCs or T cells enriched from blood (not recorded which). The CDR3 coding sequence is TGTGCCATGACGCGGGAGCCGCGAGGCGAGCAGTACTTC. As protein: CAMTREPRGEQYF.